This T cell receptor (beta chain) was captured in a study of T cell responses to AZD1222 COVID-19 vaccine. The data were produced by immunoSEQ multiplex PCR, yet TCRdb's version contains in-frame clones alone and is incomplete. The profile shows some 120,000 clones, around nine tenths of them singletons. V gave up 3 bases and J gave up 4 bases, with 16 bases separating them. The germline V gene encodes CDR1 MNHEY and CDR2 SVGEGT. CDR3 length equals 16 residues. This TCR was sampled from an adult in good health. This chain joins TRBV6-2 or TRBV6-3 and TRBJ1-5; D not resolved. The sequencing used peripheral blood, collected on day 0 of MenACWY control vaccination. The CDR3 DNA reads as TGTGCCAGCAGTTATATAGGTGGACTCCCGAATCAGCCCCAGCATTTT. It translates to CASSYIGGLPNQPQHF.